This T cell receptor beta chain is drawn from a study of T cells in Graves' hyperthyroidism and ophthalmopathy. Looking at the study overall: At initial diagnosis, before any treatment had begun, peripheral blood was obtained.

The cohort's ophthalmopathy patients, a group with duration under 3 months, had a Clinical Activity Score of at least 3 and a NOSPECS grade of at least 4. Diagnoses were established using clinical symptoms, serum thyroxine and TRAb, thyroid ultrasound and orbital computed tomography. Study-level points and caveats: Among clonotypes expanded in thyroid above 0.001, most were also found in blood.

RNA transcripts yielded amplified TCR beta CDR3 regions. Using the HTBI primer set, a first-round RT-PCR was run on the TCR CDR3. From the multiplex PCR reads, TCRdb called clonotypes with MiXCR, one entry per CDR3 protein. This sample has about 640,000 distinct CDR3 sequences, with roughly 20% found just once. CDR3 length equals 14 residues. V was clipped by 1 base and J by 5 bases, with 11 bases between them. The V gene's germline CDR1 is SGHTA and CDR2 FQGNSA. This clonotype was detected only a few times. Its antigen remains unknown. Sequenced: blood. The clonotype comes from a man aged 25 to 40 with Graves' ophthalmopathy. The rearrangement joins TRBV7-2 to TRBJ1-2; D remains unclear. The CDR3 spells CASSLVVSGYGYTF. DNA of the CDR3: TGTGCCAGCAGCTTAGTAGTCTCAGGATATGGCTACACCTTC.